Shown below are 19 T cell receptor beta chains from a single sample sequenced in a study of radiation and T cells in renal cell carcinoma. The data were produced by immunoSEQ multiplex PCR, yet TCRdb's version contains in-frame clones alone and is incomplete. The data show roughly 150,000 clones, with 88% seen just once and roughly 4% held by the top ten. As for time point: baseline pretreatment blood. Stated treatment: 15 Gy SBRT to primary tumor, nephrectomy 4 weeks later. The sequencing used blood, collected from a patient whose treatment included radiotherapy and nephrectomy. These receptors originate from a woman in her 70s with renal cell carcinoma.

The CDR3 nucleotides read TGTGCCAGCTCGCAAAGGGGGTTGGGGCAGCCCCAGCATTTT. Its translation is CASSQRGLGQPQHF. The chain couples TRBV18 to TRBJ1-5; TRBD1 might be the D (6 bases). Germline assignment: CDR1 KGHSH and CDR2 LQKENI. V was cut by 6 bases and J by 7 bases, with 16 bases left in between. The CDR3 runs 14 residues.

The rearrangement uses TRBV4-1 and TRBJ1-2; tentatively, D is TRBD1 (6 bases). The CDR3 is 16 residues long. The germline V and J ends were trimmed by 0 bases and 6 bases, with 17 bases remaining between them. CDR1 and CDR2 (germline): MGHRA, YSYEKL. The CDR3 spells CASSQDVAGGWDGYTF. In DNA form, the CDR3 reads TGCGCCAGCAGCCAAGATGTAGCGGGGGGCTGGGATGGCTACACCTTC.

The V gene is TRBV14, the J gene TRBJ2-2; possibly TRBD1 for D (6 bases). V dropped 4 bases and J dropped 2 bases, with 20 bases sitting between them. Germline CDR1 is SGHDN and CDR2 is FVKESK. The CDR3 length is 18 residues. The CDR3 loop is CASSLSDRASLNTGELFF. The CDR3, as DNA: TGTGCCAGCAGCCTCTCGGACAGAGCCTCCCTTAACACCGGGGAGCTGTTTTTT.

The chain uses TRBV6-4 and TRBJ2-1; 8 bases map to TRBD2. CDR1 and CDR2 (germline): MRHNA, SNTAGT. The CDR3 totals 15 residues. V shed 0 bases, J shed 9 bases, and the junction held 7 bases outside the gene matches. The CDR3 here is CASSDSGRGDAEQFF. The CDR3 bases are TGTGCCAGCAGTGACTCAGGGCGGGGGGACGCTGAGCAGTTCTTC.

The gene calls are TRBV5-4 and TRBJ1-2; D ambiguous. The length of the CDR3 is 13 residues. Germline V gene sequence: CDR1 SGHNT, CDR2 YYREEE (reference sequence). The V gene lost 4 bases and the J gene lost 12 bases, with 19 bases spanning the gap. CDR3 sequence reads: CASSVEPPGENTF. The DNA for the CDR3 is TGTGCCAGCAGCGTTGAACCTCCCGGTGAGAACACCTTC.

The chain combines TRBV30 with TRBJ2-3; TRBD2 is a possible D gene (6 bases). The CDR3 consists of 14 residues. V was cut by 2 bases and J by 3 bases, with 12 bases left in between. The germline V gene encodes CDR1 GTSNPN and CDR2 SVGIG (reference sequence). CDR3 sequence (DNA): TGTGCCTGGAGTCGGGTGGAGGGAACAGATACGCAGTATTTT. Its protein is CAWSRVEGTDTQYF.

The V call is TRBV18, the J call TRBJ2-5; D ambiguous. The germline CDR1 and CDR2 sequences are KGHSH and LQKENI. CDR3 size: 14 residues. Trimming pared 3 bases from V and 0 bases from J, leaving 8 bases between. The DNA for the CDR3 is TGTGCCAGCTCACCCGGACGGAACCAAGAGACCCAGTACTTC. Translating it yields CASSPGRNQETQYF.

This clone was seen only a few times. CDR3 sequence reads: CASSGSGDNSYEQYF. Here the CDR3 DNA reads TGCGCCAGCAGCGGCTCCGGGGACAACTCCTACGAGCAGTACTTC. This chain links TRBV5-1 with TRBJ2-7; perhaps TRBD1 as D (6 bases). Looked up from germline, CDR1 is SGHRS and CDR2 is YFSETQ. The CDR3 covers 15 residues. Trimming took 4 bases from V and 0 from J, leaving 14 bases between them.

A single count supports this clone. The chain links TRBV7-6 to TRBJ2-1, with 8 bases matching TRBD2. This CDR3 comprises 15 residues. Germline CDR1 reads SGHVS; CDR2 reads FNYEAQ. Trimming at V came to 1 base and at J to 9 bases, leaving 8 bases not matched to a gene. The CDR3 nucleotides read TGTGCCAGCAGCTTAGGTACGGGGGGGCGTCCTGAGCAGTTCTTC. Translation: CASSLGTGGRPEQFF.

The CDR3, as DNA: TGTGCCAGCAGTTTGACAGTCTATAATTCACCCCTCCACTTT. Amino acids: CASSLTVYNSPLHF. The rearrangement joins TRBV27 to TRBJ1-6; D is perhaps TRBD1 (5 bases). CDR3 size: 14 residues. V dropped 3 bases and J dropped 3 bases, with 6 bases sitting between them. Looked up from germline, CDR1 is MNHEY and CDR2 is SMNVEV (reference sequence).

The DNA of the CDR3 is TGTGCCAGCAGCAAAAAGCCGTGGGAGACCCAGTACTTC. The encoded protein is CASSKKPWETQYF. This chain links TRBV21-1 with TRBJ2-5; the table assigns TRBD2, which was not confirmed against the DNA. TRBV21-1 is marked as a pseudogene. The CDR3 is 13 amino acids.

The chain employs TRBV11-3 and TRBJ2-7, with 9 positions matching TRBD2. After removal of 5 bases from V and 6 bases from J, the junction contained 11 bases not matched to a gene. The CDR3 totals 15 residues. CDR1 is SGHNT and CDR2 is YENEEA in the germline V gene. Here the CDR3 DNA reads TGTGCCAGCAGCAAGAGGGCTAGCGGGGCCGCCGAGCAGTACTTC. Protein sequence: CASSKRASGAAEQYF.

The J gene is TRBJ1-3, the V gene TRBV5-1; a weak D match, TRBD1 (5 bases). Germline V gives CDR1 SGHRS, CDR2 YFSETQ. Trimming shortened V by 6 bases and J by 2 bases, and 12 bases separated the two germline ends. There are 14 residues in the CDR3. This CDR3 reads CASTRGGAGNTIYF. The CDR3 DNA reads TGCGCCAGCACCCGGGGGGGGGCTGGAAACACCATATATTTT.

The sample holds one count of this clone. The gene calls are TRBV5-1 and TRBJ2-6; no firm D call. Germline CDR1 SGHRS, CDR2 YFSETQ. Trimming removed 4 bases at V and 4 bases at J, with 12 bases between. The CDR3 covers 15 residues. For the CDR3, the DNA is TGCGCCAGCAGCAGTCAGGCTGGAGGGGCCAACGTCCTGACTTTC. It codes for CASSSQAGGANVLTF.

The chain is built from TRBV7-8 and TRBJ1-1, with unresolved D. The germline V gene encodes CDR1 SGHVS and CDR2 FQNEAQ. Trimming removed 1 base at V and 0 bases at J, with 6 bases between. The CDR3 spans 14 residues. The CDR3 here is CASSLGMVNTEAFF. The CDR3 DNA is TGTGCCAGCAGCTTAGGGATGGTGAACACTGAAGCTTTCTTT. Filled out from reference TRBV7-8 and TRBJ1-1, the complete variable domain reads GAGVSQSPRYKVAKRGQDVALRCDPISGHVSLFWYQQALGQGPEFLTYFQNEAQLDKSGLPSDRFFAERPEGSVSTLKIQRTQQEDSAVYLCASSLGMVNTEAFFGQGTRLTVV.

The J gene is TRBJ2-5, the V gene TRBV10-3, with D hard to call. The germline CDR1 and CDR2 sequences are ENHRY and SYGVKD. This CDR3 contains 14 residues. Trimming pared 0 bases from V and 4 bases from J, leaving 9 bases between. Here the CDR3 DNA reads TGTGCCATCAGTGAGTCCGGGCCGGCAGAGACCCAGTACTTC. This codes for CAISESGPAETQYF.

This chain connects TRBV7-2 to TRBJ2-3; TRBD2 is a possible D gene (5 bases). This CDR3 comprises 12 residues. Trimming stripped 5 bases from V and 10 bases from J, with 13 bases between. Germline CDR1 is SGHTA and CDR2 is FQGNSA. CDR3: CASSPRRGPQYF. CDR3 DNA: TGTGCCAGCAGCCCACGACGGGGTCCGCAGTATTTT.

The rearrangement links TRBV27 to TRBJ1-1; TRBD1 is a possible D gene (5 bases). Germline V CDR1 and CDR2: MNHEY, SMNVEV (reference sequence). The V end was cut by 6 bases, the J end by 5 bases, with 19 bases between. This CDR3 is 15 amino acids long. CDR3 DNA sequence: TGTGCCAGCAGAAGGGACTCAGGGTGGGGGACTGAAGCTTTCTTT. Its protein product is CASRRDSGWGTEAFF.

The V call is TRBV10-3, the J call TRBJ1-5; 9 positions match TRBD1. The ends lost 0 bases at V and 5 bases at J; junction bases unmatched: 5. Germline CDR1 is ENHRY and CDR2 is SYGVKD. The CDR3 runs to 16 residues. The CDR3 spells CAISESGQGIHQPQHF. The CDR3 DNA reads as TGTGCCATCAGTGAGTCCGGACAGGGGATCCATCAGCCCCAGCATTTT.